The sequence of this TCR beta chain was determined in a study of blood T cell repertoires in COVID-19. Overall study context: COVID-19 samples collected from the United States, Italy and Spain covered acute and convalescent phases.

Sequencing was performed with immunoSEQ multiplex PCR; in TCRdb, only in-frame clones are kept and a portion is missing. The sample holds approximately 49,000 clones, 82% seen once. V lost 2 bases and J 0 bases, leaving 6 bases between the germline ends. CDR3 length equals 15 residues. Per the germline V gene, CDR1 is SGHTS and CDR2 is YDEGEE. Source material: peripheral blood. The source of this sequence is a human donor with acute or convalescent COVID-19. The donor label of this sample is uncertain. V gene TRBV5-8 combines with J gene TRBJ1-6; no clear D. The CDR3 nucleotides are TGTGCCAGCAGCTTCGAGAGCTCCTATAATTCACCCCTCCACTTT. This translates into CASSFESSYNSPLHF. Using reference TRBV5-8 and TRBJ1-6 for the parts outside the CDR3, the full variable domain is EAGVTQSPTHLIKTRGQQATLRCSPISGHTSVYWYQQALGLGLQFLLWYDEGEERNRGNFPPRFSGRQFPNYSSELNVNALELEDSALYLCASSFESSYNSPLHFGNGTRLTVT.